One and the same sample provided the 4 T cell receptor beta chains below, sequenced in a study of regulatory T cells in long-lasting Graves disease. Construction of the TCR beta libraries employed iRepertoire HTBI primers in conjunction with Arm-PCR of CDR3 regions. TCRdb passed the multiplex PCR reads through MiXCR, listing each CDR3 protein once. The data hold 300,000 or so distinct CDR3 sequences, with around 20% observed a single time. The time point is: persistent/refractory GD, antithyroid drugs over 5 years with positive TRAb. The TCR library used RNA extracted from PBMCs. Sequencing was performed on peripheral blood mononuclear cells (PBMCs), taken when the disease was refractory, from a patient treated with antithyroid drugs. The source of these receptors is a female donor with Graves disease.

This clonotype was observed a handful of times. The J gene is TRBJ1-4, the V gene TRBV27; TRBD1 matches at 9 bases. Germline V gene sequence: CDR1 MNHEY, CDR2 SMNVEV (reference sequence). Losses at the gene ends were 1 base for V and 10 bases for J; bases not matched to a gene: 10. The CDR3 has 16 residues. The CDR3 sequence is CASSLWTPTGGGKLFF. The CDR3 coding sequence is TGTGCCAGCAGTTTATGGACGCCCACAGGGGGCGGAAAACTGTTTTTT.

This sequence joins TRBV10-3 and TRBJ2-5, with TRBD2 matching 16 bases. From germline, CDR1 is ENHRY and CDR2 SYGVKD. V lost 3 bases, J lost 7 bases, and 8 bases stayed unmatched. The CDR3 has 17 residues. The CDR3: CAISDMGTSGRDGTQYF. CDR3 nucleotide sequence: TGTGCCATCAGTGATATGGGGACTAGCGGGAGGGATGGGACCCAGTACTTC.

This chain joins TRBV6-1 and TRBJ2-2; the D is unclear. Germline V gene lookup returns CDR1 MNHNS and CDR2 SASEGT. Deletions cut 7 bases from V and 3 bases from J, with 15 bases between. The length of the CDR3 is 15 residues. The CDR3, as DNA: TGTGCCAGCACCCGGGCAGCAAAGTACACCGGGGAGCTGTTTTTT. Its protein product is CASTRAAKYTGELFF.

This clonotype was detected ten times or more. The chain combines TRBV28 with TRBJ2-7; 12 nucleotides align to TRBD2. Germline lookup yields CDR1 MDHEN and CDR2 SYDVKM. Trimming removed 7 bases from V and 2 bases from J; junction bases left unmatched: 6. The CDR3 is 15 amino acids. The CDR3: CASTTSGRFTYEQYF. In nucleotides, the CDR3 is TGTGCCAGCACAACTAGCGGGAGGTTCACCTACGAGCAGTACTTC.